Sequencing of this T cell receptor (beta chain) was carried out in a study of blood T cell repertoires in COVID-19. Per the study methods: Amplifying reference gene primers gave estimates of nucleated cell counts. Generated by immunoSEQ multiplex PCR, the TCRdb table keeps only in-frame clones and is missing some. The V and J calls and the clone size are those of that table, but D and trimming were determined from the DNA. Of about 140,000 clones listed, approximately 84% are singletons. The V and J ends lost 6 bases and 2 bases respectively, with 17 bases between them. This CDR3 has 16 amino acids. Germline values: CDR1 MNHEY, CDR2 SVGEGT. This clone was recorded only once.

The clonotype was recovered from a human donor in a cohort sampled during active COVID-19. Sequences were obtained from peripheral blood. V is TRBV6-2 or TRBV6-3 and J is TRBJ1-5; D unclear. CDR3 sequence reads: CASSRLMNNGNQPQHF. CDR3 nucleotide sequence: TGTGCCAGCAGCCGACTAATGAACAACGGCAATCAGCCCCAGCATTTT.